The T cell receptor beta chain described here comes from a study of metastatic and nonmetastatic thyroid tumors. About the research overall: Malignant thyroid and benign thyroid patients provided blood and tumor or nodule tissue whose repertoires were compared. Findings and limits, study-wide: For both blood and tumor, malignant thyroid tumors reportedly showed significantly higher TCR beta diversity than benign nodules did.

No patient received treatment before thyroid surgery. The CDR3 runs 13 residues. Germline V gives CDR1 SGHVS, CDR2 FQNEAQ. Between the trimmed V and J ends, which lost 9 bases and 2 bases, there was a span of 12 bases. Ten or more counts support this clone. Its target is not known. Authors' processing steps: It was from CDR3 differences across clinicopathological groups that a distant-metastasis classifier for papillary thyroid cancer was built. MiXCR was used by TCRdb to re-call the PCR reads. Clone size and V and J calls follow TCRdb, not the original study. The sample records about 92,000 clones, more than 13% being singletons.

Source material: blood. This receptor was taken from a female donor with papillary thyroid cancer or a benign thyroid nodule (not recorded which). Some clones in this sample may be carry-over from other donors' samples. The chain recombines TRBV7-8 with TRBJ2-3; D is possibly TRBD1 or TRBD2 (5 bases each). The CDR3 region is CASEGSDTDTQYF. Here the CDR3 DNA reads TGTGCCAGTGAGGGGTCGGACACAGATACGCAGTATTTT.